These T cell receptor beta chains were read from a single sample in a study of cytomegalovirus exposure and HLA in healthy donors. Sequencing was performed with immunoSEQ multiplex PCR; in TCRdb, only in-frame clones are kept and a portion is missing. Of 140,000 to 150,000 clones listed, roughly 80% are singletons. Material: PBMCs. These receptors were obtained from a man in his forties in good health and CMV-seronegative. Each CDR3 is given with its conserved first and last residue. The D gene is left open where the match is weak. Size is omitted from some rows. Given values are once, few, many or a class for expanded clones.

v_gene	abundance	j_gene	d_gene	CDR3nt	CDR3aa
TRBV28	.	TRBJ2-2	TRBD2	TGTGCCACCAGGACTAGCGGGAACACCGGGGAGCTGTTTTTT	CATRTSGNTGELFF
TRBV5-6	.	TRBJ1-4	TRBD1	TGTGCCAGCAGCTTGATGACAGGGCCTAATGAAAAACTGTTTTTT	CASSLMTGPNEKLFF
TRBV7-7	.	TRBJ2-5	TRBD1	TGTGCTAGCAGCTTAGGTGGGACAGGGGCCTCCCAAGAGACCCAGTACTTC	CASSLGGTGASQETQYF
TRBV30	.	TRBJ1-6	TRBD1	TGTGCCTGGAGAGCCGGGACAGGGGACAATTCACCCCTCCACTTT	CAWRAGTGDNSPLHF
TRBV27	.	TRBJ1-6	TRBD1	TGTGCCAGCAGTTGGGACAGACAGAATTCACCCCTCCACTTT	CASSWDRQNSPLHF
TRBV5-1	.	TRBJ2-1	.	TGCGCCAGCAGATATACAGGAAGCTCCTACAATGAGCAGTTCTTC	CASRYTGSSYNEQFF
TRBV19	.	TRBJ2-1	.	TGTGCCAGTAGTCCCCTACTAGCTTCCTACAATGAGCAGTTCTTC	CASSPLLASYNEQFF
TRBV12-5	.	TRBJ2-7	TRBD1	TGTGCTAGTGGTTCGGACAGGAGCTCCTACGAGCAGTACTTC	CASGSDRSSYEQYF
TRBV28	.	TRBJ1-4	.	TGTGCCAGCAGACCTCCTAGGCAGACTTACTATAATGAAAAACTGTTTTTT	CASRPPRQTYYNEKLFF
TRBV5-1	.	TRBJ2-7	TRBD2	TGCGCCAGCAGCTTGGTCGGGGGGGCTTACGAGCAGTACTTC	CASSLVGGAYEQYF
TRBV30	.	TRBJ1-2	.	TGTGCCTGGACACGGGTTAACTATGGCTACACCTTC	CAWTRVNYGYTF
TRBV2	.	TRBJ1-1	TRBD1	TGTGCCAGCAGTACCGGGACAGGGTTGACTGAAGCTTTCTTT	CASSTGTGLTEAFF
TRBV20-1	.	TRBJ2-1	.	TGCAGTGCTAGGTCTGTTGAGCAGTTCTTC	CSARSVEQFF
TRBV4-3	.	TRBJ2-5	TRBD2	TGCGCCAGCAGCCTCGGTTTAGCGGGGGGAGAGACCCAGTACTTC	CASSLGLAGGETQYF
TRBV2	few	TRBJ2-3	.	TGTGCCAGCAGAGGGGCAGCCGTGGATACGCAGTATTTT	CASRGAAVDTQYF
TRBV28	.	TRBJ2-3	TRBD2	TGTGCCAGCAGAGCTAGCGGGGGGGCGACAGATACGCAGTATTTT	CASRASGGATDTQYF
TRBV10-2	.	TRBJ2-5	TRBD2	TGCGCCAGCAGTCCTCGGACTAGCGGGGGGTACCAAGAGACCCAGTACTTC	CASSPRTSGGYQETQYF
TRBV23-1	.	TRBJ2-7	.	TGCGCCAGCAGGCACCGGGATCGGACTTCCTACGAGCAGTACTTC	CASRHRDRTSYEQYF
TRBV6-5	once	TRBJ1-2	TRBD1	TGTGCCAGCAGTTTACGACAGGGAGGCTACACCTTC	CASSLRQGGYTF
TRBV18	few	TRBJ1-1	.	TGTGCCAGCTCACCACCGCCACAGGGTAGCTACACTGAAGCTTTCTTT	CASSPPPQGSYTEAFF
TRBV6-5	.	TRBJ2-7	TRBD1	TGTGCCAGCCGACGATCGACAGGGAACGAGCAGTACTTC	CASRRSTGNEQYF
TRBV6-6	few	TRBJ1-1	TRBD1	TGTGCCAGCAGTACCCAGGGGGCGGACACTGAAGCTTTCTTT	CASSTQGADTEAFF
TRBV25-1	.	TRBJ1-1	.	TGTGCCAGCAGTCCGGAAGCGGATCTAGGGAACACTGAAGCTTTCTTT	CASSPEADLGNTEAFF
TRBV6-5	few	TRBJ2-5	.	TGTGCCAGCACCGAGGGCACACCAGAGACCCAGTACTTC	CASTEGTPETQYF
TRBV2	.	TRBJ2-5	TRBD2	TGTGCCAACCGAAGGACTAGCGGGGCCGAGACCCAGTACTTC	CANRRTSGAETQYF
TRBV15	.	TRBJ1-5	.	TGTGCCACCAGCAGCCAGATTAGCAATCAGCCCCAGCATTTT	CATSSQISNQPQHF
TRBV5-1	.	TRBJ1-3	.	TGCGCCAGCAGCTTGGCTGGGTCTGGAGACACCATATATTTT	CASSLAGSGDTIYF
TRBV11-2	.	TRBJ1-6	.	TGTGCCAGCAGCTTAGGAGTAGGAGGAAGTTCACCCCTCCACTTT	CASSLGVGGSSPLHF
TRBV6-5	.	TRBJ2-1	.	TGTGCCAGCACGACAGCAGACAGGCCCAATGAGCAGTTCTTC	CASTTADRPNEQFF
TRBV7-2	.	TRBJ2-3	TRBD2	TGTGCCAGCATCCAGGGACTAGCGGGGACTGCTACGCAGTATTTT	CASIQGLAGTATQYF
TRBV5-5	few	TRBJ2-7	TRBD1	TGTGCCAGCAGCTCAACCGGGACAGGGTTCTACGAGCAGTACTTC	CASSSTGTGFYEQYF
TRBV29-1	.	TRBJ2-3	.	TGCAGCGTTGAGAGGACAGCTAACACAGATACGCAGTATTTT	CSVERTANTDTQYF
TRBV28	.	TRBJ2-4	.	TGTGCCAGCAGTCTTATCCAAAACATTCAGTACTTC	CASSLIQNIQYF
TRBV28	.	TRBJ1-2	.	TGTGCCAGCAGTACACAATCTGACACCTTC	CASSTQSDTF
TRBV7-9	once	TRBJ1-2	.	TGTGCCAGCAGCTTAGCTGACATCTACGGAGGCTACACCTTC	CASSLADIYGGYTF
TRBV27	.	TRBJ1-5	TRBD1	TGTGCCAGCAGCCCACTCGGGACAGACAATCAGCCCCAGCATTTT	CASSPLGTDNQPQHF
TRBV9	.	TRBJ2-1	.	TGTGCCAGCAGCGTAGAACAGGGAAGGGGCTACAATGAGCAGTTCTTC	CASSVEQGRGYNEQFF
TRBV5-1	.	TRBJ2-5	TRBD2	TGCGCCAGCAGCCCAGCGGGACGGTTGGTAGAGCAGTACTTC	CASSPAGRLVEQYF
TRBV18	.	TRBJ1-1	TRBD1	TGTGCCAGCTCCCCACTCGGGACAGGGGGGAACACTGAAGCTTTCTTT	CASSPLGTGGNTEAFF
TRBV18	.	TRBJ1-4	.	TGTGCCAGCTCACCTACGGGTCGGGTTAATGAAAAACTGTTTTTT	CASSPTGRVNEKLFF
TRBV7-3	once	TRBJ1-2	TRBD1	TGTGCCAGCAGCTCGGACAGGTTTAACTATGGCTACACCTTC	CASSSDRFNYGYTF
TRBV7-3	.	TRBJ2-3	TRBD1	TGTGCCAGCAGCCCCGGGACAGGGGCAGATACGCAGTATTTT	CASSPGTGADTQYF
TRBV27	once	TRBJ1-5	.	TGTGCCAGCAGTTTATGGGAGGGCAATCAGCCCCAGCATTTT	CASSLWEGNQPQHF
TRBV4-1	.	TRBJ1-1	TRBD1	TGCGCCAGCAGAGACACACAGGGGGCGGACACTGAAGCTTTCTTT	CASRDTQGADTEAFF
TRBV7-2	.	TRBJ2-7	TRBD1	TGTGCCAGCAGCTTAGCTGTCGACAGGGGACAACGTTACGAGCAGTACTTC	CASSLAVDRGQRYEQYF
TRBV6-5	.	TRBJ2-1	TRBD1	TGTGCCAGCAGTGACAGGGGCTCCTACAATGAGCAGTTCTTC	CASSDRGSYNEQFF
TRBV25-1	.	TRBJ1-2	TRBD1	TGTGCCAGCAGTGACGTACAGGGGGAAGCTAACTATGGCTACACCTTC	CASSDVQGEANYGYTF
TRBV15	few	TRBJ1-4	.	TGTGCCACCAGAGAAGGGGCGGTTGAAAAACTGTTTTTT	CATREGAVEKLFF
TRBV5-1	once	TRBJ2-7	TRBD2	TGCGCCAGCAGCTCGAATATGACTAGCGGGGGTGTCCACGAGCAGTACTTC	CASSSNMTSGGVHEQYF
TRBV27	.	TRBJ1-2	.	TGTGCCACCCGGGAGCAGGGCGCTAACTATGGCTACACCTTC	CATREQGANYGYTF
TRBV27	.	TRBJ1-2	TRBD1	TGTGCCAGCAGTCGAAGCCAGGGGGCTAACTATGGCTACACCTTC	CASSRSQGANYGYTF